These 7 T cell receptor beta chains were all obtained from the same sample, sequenced in a study of CD8+ T cells in alopecia areata. RNA, once extracted, was reverse transcribed into cDNA for use as the sequencing template. Profiled with immunoSEQ multiplex PCR; TCRdb holds only in-frame clones, not every one. The sample holds over 150,000 clones; roughly 60% are singletons and the top ten take more than 5.5%. Indicated treatment: oral pan-JAK inhibitor, 5-10 mg twice daily. Material: CD4+ T cells sorted from blood, obtained at week 24, from a patient treated with tofacitinib. The source of these receptors is a human donor with alopecia areata.

This clone was observed a few times. The chain carries TRBV2 and TRBJ1-5; D is possibly TRBD1 (5 bases). This CDR3 has 12 amino acids. Trimming took 7 bases from V and 7 from J, leaving 11 bases between them. Germline values: CDR1 SNHLY, CDR2 FYNNEI. The CDR3 sequence is CASTQGRQPQHF. DNA of the CDR3: TGTGCCAGCACTCAGGGAAGACAGCCCCAGCATTTT.

The chain employs TRBV6-5 and TRBJ2-7; maybe TRBD1 (5 bases). The CDR3 totals 15 residues. The V and J ends lost 0 bases and 2 bases respectively, with 11 bases between them. Per germline, CDR1 MNHEY and CDR2 SVGAGI. The CDR3 nucleotides are TGTGCCAGCAGTTACTCGCACAGGCCCCCCTACGAGCAGTACTTC. This encodes CASSYSHRPPYEQYF.

This chain joins TRBV4-1 and TRBJ1-2; D unclear. This CDR3 spans 14 amino acids. CDR1 is MGHRA, CDR2 YSYEKL, per germline. The V gene lost 2 bases and the J gene lost 6 bases, with 13 bases spanning the gap. CDR3 in DNA: TGCGCCAGCAGCCAATCGTCAGTTCGGGATGGCTACACCTTC. This sequence encodes CASSQSSVRDGYTF.

The J gene is TRBJ2-5, the V gene TRBV10-2; D call uncertain. Germline V CDR1 and CDR2: WSHSY, SAAADI. This CDR3 is built from 12 residues. V lost 2 bases and J 4 bases, leaving 5 bases between the germline ends. CDR3 in amino acids: CASSEMAETQYF. CDR3 nucleotide sequence: TGCGCCAGCAGTGAGATGGCAGAGACCCAGTACTTC.

Details on this clone: Other DNA sequences from this sample encode an identical CDR3 as well. The chain carries TRBV29-1 and TRBJ2-5; no clear D. In germline, CDR1 is SQVTM, CDR2 ANQGSEA. Deletions cut 3 bases from V and 2 bases from J, with 7 bases between. The CDR3 is 12 amino acids. CDR3 in DNA: TGCAGCGTTGATAGGGCTCAAGAGACCCAGTACTTC. Protein: CSVDRAQETQYF.

The rearrangement links TRBV27 to TRBJ1-5; TRBD1 is a possible D gene (6 bases). Trimming took off 6 bases at V and 5 bases at J, with 11 bases between the two ends. Germline V gives CDR1 MNHEY, CDR2 SMNVEV (reference sequence). The CDR3 is made up of 13 amino acids. The CDR3 loop reads CASRQGFDQPQHF. The DNA for the CDR3 is TGTGCCAGCAGGCAGGGGTTCGATCAGCCCCAGCATTTT.

This clone showed up just a few times. The genes are TRBV30 and TRBJ2-5; the match to TRBD1 covers 7 bases. The CDR3 sequence is 13 residues long. Germline V gene lookup returns CDR1 GTSNPN and CDR2 SVGIG (reference sequence). Trimming cost V 5 bases and J 2 bases; bases outside gene matches: 5. This CDR3 reads CAWDRVSQETQYF. The CDR3 DNA sequence: TGTGCCTGGGACAGGGTATCACAAGAGACCCAGTACTTC.